This is a list of T cell receptor beta chains from one sample in a study of T cells in Graves' hyperthyroidism and ophthalmopathy. TCRdb re-called the multiplex PCR reads through MiXCR, storing one row per CDR3 protein. The table lists about 500,000 distinct CDR3 sequences, about 16% of them singletons. Sequences were obtained from blood. The receptor set was obtained from a woman aged 25 to 39 with Graves' ophthalmopathy. Both conserved end residues are part of each CDR3. The order of the fields is V gene, clone size, D gene, J gene, CDR3 DNA, CDR3 protein. The D gene is left open where the match is weak. For some rows the clone size is stated as once, few or many, or as a class when expanded; others skip it.

TRBV7-9	NA	TRBD2	TRBJ2-7	TGTGCCAGCAGTTTCCCCCCGGGGGAGGGCAATGAGCAGTACTTC	CASSFPPGEGNEQYF
TRBV7-7	NA	TRBD2	TRBJ2-5	TGTGCTAGCAGCACGGGACTAGCGGGGTTCCAAGAGACCCAGTACTTC	CASSTGLAGFQETQYF
TRBV12-3/TRBV12-4	many	NA	TRBJ2-2	TGTGCCAGCAGTCACAAGCGGAGACTAACGAACACCGGGGAGCTGTTTTTT	CASSHKRRLTNTGELFF
TRBV20-1	NA	NA	TRBJ2-7	TGCAGTGCTTATACCCAAGGCGGTTACGAGCAGTACTTC	CSAYTQGGYEQYF
TRBV18	many	TRBD1	TRBJ2-7	TGTGCCAGCTCATCGGGACAGAGTTACTACGAGCAGTACTTC	CASSSGQSYYEQYF
TRBV2	many	TRBD2	TRBJ2-2	TGTGCCAGCAACTTAGCGGGAGTGGTCACCGGGGAGCTGTTTTTT	CASNLAGVVTGELFF
TRBV10-3	many	TRBD2	TRBJ2-3	TGTGCCATCAGTTCCGAGAGGACTAGCGGGAATACAGATACGCAGTATTTT	CAISSERTSGNTDTQYF
TRBV30	many	NA	TRBJ1-4	TGTGCCTGTAATAACGCAGGGAAGACTAATGAAAAACTGTTTTTT	CACNNAGKTNEKLFF
TRBV7-9	NA	NA	TRBJ2-2	TGTGCCAGCAGCCCCCCTGGTGGTAGCGCTGGGGAGCTGTTTTTT	CASSPPGGSAGELFF
TRBV13	many	NA	TRBJ2-7	TGTGCCAGCAGCTCCCCGACCCTGTCCTACGAGCAGTACTTC	CASSSPTLSYEQYF
TRBV29-1	few	NA	TRBJ2-7	TGCAGCGTTGACGACAGGCGGCTTGGCGAGCAGTACTTC	CSVDDRRLGEQYF
TRBV5-1	many	NA	TRBJ2-1	TGCGCCAGCAGCTTGGTGCCAGTCGGCAATGAGCAGTTCTTC	CASSLVPVGNEQFF
TRBV30	once	NA	TRBJ2-1	TGTGCCTGGAGTGTGACGGGGCCGGAGCAGTTCTTC	CAWSVTGPEQFF
TRBV7-9	few	TRBD1	TRBJ2-1	TGTGCCAGCAGGATTACAGGGGAATTACAGCAGTTCTTC	CASRITGELQQFF
TRBV7-2	few	TRBD2	TRBJ2-3	TGTGCCAGCAGCTGGCAGGGAGTCGCGGGAGGCACAGATACGCAGTATTTT	CASSWQGVAGGTDTQYF
TRBV20-1	many	TRBD1	TRBJ1-2	TGCAGTGCTAGAGGACAGGGGGCGGGAGGCTACACCTTC	CSARGQGAGGYTF
TRBV27	few	TRBD2	TRBJ2-7	TGTGCCAGCAGTCCAACTAGCGGGGTATACGAGCAGTACTTC	CASSPTSGVYEQYF
TRBV10-3	NA	NA	TRBJ2-5	TGTGCCATCAGTGATAGGACAGAGGACCAAGAGACCCAGTACTTC	CAISDRTEDQETQYF
TRBV28	many	TRBD2	TRBJ2-7	TGTGCCAGCAGTTTCTATTCTAGCGGCTACGAGCAGTACTTC	CASSFYSSGYEQYF
TRBV12-3/TRBV12-4	many	TRBD2	TRBJ2-1	TGTGCCAGCAGTTTAGAGTTGGGACTAGGATCCTACAATGAGCAGTTCTTC	CASSLELGLGSYNEQFF
TRBV29-1	many	TRBD2	TRBJ2-7	TGCAGCGTTGAAGAGCCTAGCGGGACTTACGAGCAGTACTTC	CSVEEPSGTYEQYF
TRBV5-1	many	NA	TRBJ2-4	TGCGCCAGCAGCTTGGCCGGCGGAGCCAAAAACATTCAGTACTTC	CASSLAGGAKNIQYF
TRBV11-3	NA	NA	TRBJ2-1	TGTGCCAGCAGCTTAGGTCCGGACCACTACGAGCAGTTCTTC	CASSLGPDHYEQFF
TRBV9	NA	TRBD2	TRBJ2-1	TGTGCCAGCAGCATAAGCGGGAGGGAATACAATGAGCAGTTCTTC	CASSISGREYNEQFF
TRBV12-3/TRBV12-4	many	NA	TRBJ1-2	TGTGCCAGCAGTCTCCGGACGGTAAACTATGGCTACACCTTC	CASSLRTVNYGYTF
TRBV11-1	many	NA	TRBJ1-1	TGTGCCAGCAGCTTAGGAGGAGACGGCACTGAAGCTTTCTTT	CASSLGGDGTEAFF
TRBV28	NA	NA	TRBJ1-1	TGTGCCAGCAGCCTACAGGGATCAGCTTTCTTT	CASSLQGSAFF
TRBV9	few	NA	TRBJ2-3	TGTGCCAGCAGCGCACCCATCCACGGGACATCTAGCACAGATACGCAGTATTTT	CASSAPIHGTSSTDTQYF
TRBV7-2	many	NA	TRBJ2-7	TGTGCCAGCAGCCCCGGGACGGACCACTCCTACGAGCAGTACTTC	CASSPGTDHSYEQYF
TRBV20-1	many	NA	TRBJ1-4	TGCAGTGCTAGCACGGACTGGAATGAAAAACTGTTTTTT	CSASTDWNEKLFF
TRBV6-2/TRBV6-3	NA	NA	TRBJ2-4	TGTGCCAGCAGTTCAACCGGAGTGTTAGCCGGGTTAGCCAAAAACATTCAGTACTTC	CASSSTGVLAGLAKNIQYF
TRBV7-3	many	NA	TRBJ2-1	TGTGCCAGCAGCTTACGTGGATTAGCGGAGTACAATGAGCAGTTCTTC	CASSLRGLAEYNEQFF
TRBV28	many	NA	TRBJ1-2	TGTGCCAGCAGTCCCTCCGGACAGAACTATGGCTACACCTTC	CASSPSGQNYGYTF
TRBV11-2	many	NA	TRBJ1-4	TGTGCCAGCAACCCCCGCGAAGGGAGGTGGGGGATTACTAATGAAAAACTGTTTTTT	CASNPREGRWGITNEKLFF
TRBV25-1	NA	TRBD1	TRBJ2-5	TGTGCCAGCAGCGGACAGGGGTCCTTCCAAGAGACCCAGTACTTC	CASSGQGSFQETQYF
TRBV20-1	many	NA	TRBJ2-3	TGCAGTGCTAGAGATGTCACAGATACGCAGTATTTT	CSARDVTDTQYF
TRBV27	NA	NA	TRBJ2-4	TGTGCCAGCAGTCACGGACAGTTGGACAAAAACATTCAGTACTTC	CASSHGQLDKNIQYF
TRBV10-3	few	NA	TRBJ2-6	TGTGCCATCAGGGGTGGTCCTTTTGGGGCCAACGTCCTGACTTTC	CAIRGGPFGANVLTF
TRBV19	few	NA	TRBJ1-1	TGTGCCAGTAGCCCAACGGGGGGGGTCGACACTGAAGCTTTCTTT	CASSPTGGVDTEAFF
TRBV20-1	NA	NA	TRBJ2-4	TGCAGTGCCCCGGACGAGTTAGCCAAAAACATTCAGTACTTC	CSAPDELAKNIQYF
TRBV27	few	TRBD1	TRBJ1-6	TGTGCCAGCCACACAGGGGGAAATTCACCCCTCCACTTT	CASHTGGNSPLHF
TRBV9	NA	TRBD2	TRBJ2-1	TGTGCCAGCAGCCCGCGAATAGCGGGATCCTACAATGAGCAGTTCTTC	CASSPRIAGSYNEQFF
TRBV18	many	NA	TRBJ2-2	TGTGCCAGCTCACCACGATTAGGAGACGCCGGGGAGCTGTTTTTT	CASSPRLGDAGELFF
TRBV6-1	few	NA	TRBJ2-6	TGTGCCAGCAGACCCGCTGGGGCCAACGTCCTGACTTTC	CASRPAGANVLTF
TRBV7-2	many	TRBD2	TRBJ2-7	TGTGCCAGCAGCTTAGGGCTAGCGGGGAGTGGGGAGCAGTACTTC	CASSLGLAGSGEQYF
TRBV24-1	many	NA	TRBJ2-1	TGTGCCACCAGTGACCCAGGTTTGGATGAGCAGTTCTTC	CATSDPGLDEQFF
TRBV9	NA	NA	TRBJ2-1	TGTGCCAGCAGCGTTAGTAGCCGTGACAATGAGCAGTTCTTC	CASSVSSRDNEQFF
TRBV6-1	few	NA	TRBJ2-1	TGTGCCAGCAATAGGGCATCCGCCTACAATGAGCAGTTCTTC	CASNRASAYNEQFF